These 2 T cell receptor beta chains came from one sample sequenced in a study of patients and donors after allogeneic stem cell transplantation. From the RT-PCR reads, TCRdb called clonotypes with MiXCR, one entry per CDR3 protein. The table records about 400,000 distinct CDR3 sequences, 15% to 20% of them present only once. The specimen sequenced was blood, either unsorted or a sorted T cell fraction (not recorded which). Receptors originate from a human donor who was either an allogeneic HSCT recipient or a stem cell or donor lymphocyte infusion donor (not recorded which). It is not recorded whose cells these are; they may come from a transplant donor.

This clonotype was observed many times. The chain has TRBV12-3 or TRBV12-4 and TRBJ2-1; D possibly corresponds to TRBD2 (6 bases). Trimming left V 5 bases short and J 10 bases short, with 21 bases between. The CDR3 has 15 residues. The DNA for the CDR3 is TGTGCCAGCAGTCCCCCTGGGAACGGGAGAGGAGAGCAGTTCTTC. The encoded protein is CASSPPGNGRGEQFF.

This clonotype was seen a handful of times. The genes are TRBV10-3 and TRBJ2-2; perhaps TRBD1 as D (6 bases). The V and J ends lost 5 bases and 3 bases respectively, with 13 bases between them. The CDR3 is made up of 15 amino acids. CDR1 and CDR2 from the germline V gene are ENHRY and SYGVKD. As DNA, the CDR3 is TGTGCCATCAGTTCCACAGGGTCGGACACCGGGGAGCTGTTTTTT. Amino acids: CAISSTGSDTGELFF.